Listed below are T cell receptor beta chains from one sample, sequenced in a study of radiation and T cells in renal cell carcinoma. Repertoires were generated with immunoSEQ multiplex PCR, while TCRdb's copy carries only in-frame clones and drops some. The table shows approximately 100,000 clones, with about 86% occurring only once. The sample was blood, taken from a patient whose treatment included radiotherapy and nephrectomy. These receptors were obtained from a man aged 50 to 60 with renal cell carcinoma. Both conserved end residues are part of each CDR3. A D gene is named only where the DNA matches it firmly. Clone size is not always given. Where it is, it says once, few, many or a class for expanded clones.

size	J	length	D	V	DNA	CDR3
-	TRBJ2-7	14	-	TRBV6-1	TGTGCCAGCCGCTCTACGGGTTTTCTGCTCGAGCAGTACTTC	CASRSTGFLLEQYF
once	TRBJ2-1	14	TRBD2	TRBV5-1	TGCGCCAGCAGCTTGGTTGCGGGAGACAATGAGCAGTTCTTC	CASSLVAGDNEQFF
-	TRBJ2-7	13	-	TRBV2	TGTGCCAGCGGCCGGGACTTCACCTACGAGCAGTACTTC	CASGRDFTYEQYF
-	TRBJ2-3	13	-	TRBV7-2	TGTGCCAGCAGCTTCCGGGGAGCAGATACGCAGTATTTT	CASSFRGADTQYF
-	TRBJ2-3	14	TRBD1	TRBV7-3	TGTGCCAGCAGCCCGTGGACAGGGACAGATACGCAGTATTTT	CASSPWTGTDTQYF
-	TRBJ2-1	14	-	TRBV9	TGTGCCAGCAGCCCGAGGACGTCATACAATGAGCAGTTCTTC	CASSPRTSYNEQFF
-	TRBJ2-1	14	TRBD2	TRBV28	TGTGCCAGCAGGGCGGGGGGGGCCTACAATGAGCAGTTCTTC	CASRAGGAYNEQFF
once	TRBJ1-4	14	TRBD1	TRBV6-5	TGTGCCAGCAGGAAGACAGGGCGAAATGAAAAACTGTTTTTT	CASRKTGRNEKLFF
-	TRBJ1-4	18	-	TRBV27	TGTGCCAGCAGTTCCCGGGGACATAGTTCTTCAACTAATGAAAAACTGTTTTTT	CASSSRGHSSSTNEKLFF
-	TRBJ2-3	14	-	TRBV5-6	TGTGCCAGCAGCTTTAAAGTTGGCACAGATACGCAGTATTTT	CASSFKVGTDTQYF
-	TRBJ1-4	14	-	TRBV27	TGTGCCAGCAGTCTACACAGGGCCGGTGAAAAACTGTTTTTT	CASSLHRAGEKLFF
-	TRBJ1-1	15	TRBD1	TRBV5-1	TGCGCCAGCAGACTGACCGGGACAGGGGACACTGAAGCTTTCTTT	CASRLTGTGDTEAFF
-	TRBJ1-2	13	-	TRBV28	TGTGCCAGCAATGACATAGGGGTTGACGGCTACACCTTC	CASNDIGVDGYTF
-	TRBJ1-2	13	-	TRBV6-1	TGTGCCAGCAGTGAAAAGACACGTTATGGCTACACCTTC	CASSEKTRYGYTF
-	TRBJ2-5	13	TRBD1	TRBV25-1	TGTGCCAGTAGGACAGGGGGTAAAGAGACCCAGTACTTC	CASRTGGKETQYF
-	TRBJ2-5	14	TRBD2	TRBV5-4	TGTGCCAGCAGCTTCGGACTAGCGGAAGAGACCCAGTACTTC	CASSFGLAEETQYF
few	TRBJ1-1	14	-	TRBV10-3	TGTGCCATCGGGAAAGCGGGGGTGAACACTGAAGCTTTCTTT	CAIGKAGVNTEAFF
few	TRBJ2-2	13	-	TRBV30	TGTGCCTGGAGTAAGGTTCAGGCCGGGGAGCTGTTTTTT	CAWSKVQAGELFF
-	TRBJ2-2	16	-	TRBV4-3	TGCGCCAGCAGCCATGCTCCCCAGCTGAACACCGGGGAGCTGTTTTTT	CASSHAPQLNTGELFF
-	TRBJ2-7	13	TRBD1	TRBV6-5	TGTGCCAGCAGCGGGACAGGGGCCCGGGGGCAGTACTTC	CASSGTGARGQYF
once	TRBJ2-2	14	-	TRBV5-1	TGCGCCAGCAGCTTGTCCGGGAACACCGGGGAGCTGTTTTTT	CASSLSGNTGELFF
-	TRBJ1-1	13	-	TRBV7-3	TGTGCCAGCAGCGCAGTAGAGAACACTGAAGCTTTCTTT	CASSAVENTEAFF
-	TRBJ2-7	15	-	TRBV4-2	TGTGCCAGCAGCCAACGACCTACCGGGACCTACGAGCAGTACTTC	CASSQRPTGTYEQYF
-	TRBJ2-1	16	TRBD2	TRBV7-2	TGTGCCAGCAGCCGCCAGGTGGCTAGCGGAAGGGATGAGCAGTTCTTC	CASSRQVASGRDEQFF
-	TRBJ2-1	13	TRBD1	TRBV28	TGTGCCAGCAGTCAAGGGACAGCTAATGAGCAGTTCTTC	CASSQGTANEQFF
once	TRBJ2-7	11	-	TRBV2	TGTGCCAGCAGTGAAGTGCGGGAGCAGTACTTC	CASSEVREQYF
-	TRBJ1-4	15	TRBD1	TRBV5-5	TGTGCCAGCAGCTTGGCTGGGACAGGGGGTGAAAAACTGTTTTTT	CASSLAGTGGEKLFF